The 13 T cell receptor beta chains in this list originate from one sample, sequenced in a study of beta chain features in type 1 diabetes. Sequenced material consisted of expressed TCRB transcripts (all of the isolated RNA was reverse transcribed). This table comes from immunoSEQ multiplex PCR, and its TCRdb copy is limited to in-frame clones, with some not included. The top ten hold 1% to 1.5% of the sample, which has 200,000 to 250,000 clones, roughly a tenth seen once. Sequenced input: central memory CD4+ T cells from blood. These receptors were taken from a man between 18 and 35 years old in good health.

This clone came up a few times. V and J are TRBV7-9 and TRBJ1-1; D remains ambiguous. Germline V gene lookup returns CDR1 SEHNR and CDR2 FQNEAQ (reference sequence). Trimming removed 4 bases at V and 0 bases at J, with 12 bases between. This CDR3 spans 15 amino acids. Written as DNA, the CDR3 is TGTGCCAGCAGCTCCATCCTTGCGGTGAACACTGAAGCTTTCTTT. Protein product: CASSSILAVNTEAFF.

There are a few counts of this clone. CDR3 amino acids: CSVVSFTYEQYF. Here the CDR3 DNA reads TGCAGCGTTGTAAGTTTTACCTACGAGCAGTACTTC. The chain couples TRBV29-1 to TRBJ2-7; no clear D. Germline-derived CDR1 and CDR2 are SQVTM and ANQGSEA. Trimming shortened V by 4 bases and J by 2 bases, and 9 bases separated the two germline ends. CDR3 length: 12 residues.

The chain couples TRBV30 to TRBJ2-2, with D maybe TRBD1 (5 bases). CDR1 GTSNPN and CDR2 SVGIG come from the germline V gene (reference sequence). The CDR3 is 16 amino acids. Trimming left V 2 bases short and J 1 base short, with 14 bases between. The CDR3, as DNA: TGTGCCTGGAGTTTTCGGATAACAGGGAACACCGGGGAGCTGTTTTTT. Translating it yields CAWSFRITGNTGELFF.

This clone turned up a few times. The V gene is TRBV11-2, the J gene TRBJ2-6; perhaps D is TRBD1 or TRBD2 (5 bases each). CDR3 size: 18 residues. Trimming removed 2 bases from V and 2 bases from J, with 16 bases in between. Germline V gene sequence: CDR1 SGHAT, CDR2 FQNNGV. CDR3 in DNA: TGTGCCAGCAGCTTACGGGGCCAGTCCGTTACTGGGGCCAACGTCCTGACTTTC. This sequence encodes CASSLRGQSVTGANVLTF.

This clone was counted a few times. V usage is TRBV4-2 and J usage is TRBJ1-2, with D perhaps matching TRBD1 (6 bases). CDR1 is LGHNA, CDR2 YNFKEQ, per germline. The CDR3 runs to 14 residues. V dropped 4 bases and J dropped 2 bases, with 11 bases sitting between them. As DNA, the CDR3 is TGTGCCAGCAGCCGTGACGACAGGAACTATGGCTACACCTTC. It translates to CASSRDDRNYGYTF.

This clone was observed at least ten times. The J gene is TRBJ2-2, the V gene TRBV18, with D maybe TRBD1 (6 bases). CDR1 KGHSH and CDR2 LQKENI come from the germline V gene. The CDR3 is 14 amino acids. V was cut by 3 bases and J by 7 bases, with 12 bases left in between. This CDR3 reads CASSPPQGIGELFF. The CDR3 nucleotides are TGTGCCAGCTCACCGCCACAGGGAATCGGGGAGCTGTTTTTT.

In the case of this clone: It may be a read error: a sequence one base away is much more abundant. The rearrangement links TRBV2 to TRBJ2-2; D unclear. With 6 bases removed from V and 5 bases from J, the gap between germline ends came to 4 bases. The CDR3 has 11 amino acids. Germline V gene lookup returns CDR1 SNHLY and CDR2 FYNNEI. The CDR3 is CASSATGELFF. CDR3 bases: TGTGCCAGCAGCGCAACCGGGGAGCTGTTTTTT.

This clone came up many times. For the CDR3, the DNA is TGTGCCAGCAGCTGGAGCGGGACCCTTTACAATGAGCAGTTCTTC. Translation gives CASSWSGTLYNEQFF. The chain couples TRBV14 to TRBJ2-1, with 7 bases that match TRBD2. The CDR3 contains 15 residues. Per the germline V gene, CDR1 is SGHDN and CDR2 is FVKESK. The V and J ends lost 5 bases and 4 bases, in that order; junction bases with no gene match: 8.

In DNA, the CDR3 is TGTGCCAGCAGCTCGAGACCGTTGAACACTGAAGCTTTCTTT. Protein sequence: CASSSRPLNTEAFF. The chain has TRBV7-8 and TRBJ1-1, with D unresolved. This CDR3 spans 14 amino acids. V lost 4 bases and J lost 0, with 9 bases in between. Germline V gene sequence: CDR1 SGHVS, CDR2 FQNEAQ.

Points on this clone: Other DNA sequences within the sample encode an identical CDR3. This chain joins TRBV14 and TRBJ1-1, with 7 positions matching TRBD1. The CDR3 is made up of 15 amino acids. The germline V gene has CDR1 SGHDN and CDR2 FVKESK. Unmatched junction bases numbered 6, after V lost 4 bases and J lost 1 base. CDR3 DNA: TGTGCCAGCAGCCCCCGAAGGACAGGGAACACTGAAGCTTTCTTT. This gives the protein CASSPRRTGNTEAFF.

With respect to this clone: The sample contains more than one DNA sequence encoding this CDR3. J is TRBJ1-2 and V is TRBV30; the D is unclear. Looked up from germline, CDR1 is GTSNPN and CDR2 is SVGIG (reference sequence). This CDR3 comprises 13 residues. Trimming left V 1 base short and J 1 base short, with 7 bases between. CDR3: CAWSGGFNYGYTF. The CDR3 DNA follows: TGTGCCTGGAGTGGTGGCTTTAACTATGGCTACACCTTC.

The chain combines TRBV28 with TRBJ1-2, with 11 nucleotides matching TRBD1. CDR3 length equals 14 residues. V lost 2 bases, J lost 5 bases, and 1 base stayed unmatched. Germline V lookup: CDR1 MDHEN, CDR2 SYDVKM. For the CDR3, the DNA is TGTGCCAGCAGTTTAGGACAGGGGGCTTATGGCTACACCTTC. The encoded protein is CASSLGQGAYGYTF.

The chain combines TRBV30 with TRBJ1-5; D is unclear. CDR3 length: 13 residues. The V and J ends lost 1 base and 4 bases respectively, with 8 bases between them. Germline assignment: CDR1 GTSNPN and CDR2 SVGIG (reference sequence). The CDR3 region is CAWSGAQNQPQHF. The CDR3 DNA follows: TGTGCCTGGAGTGGGGCTCAGAATCAGCCCCAGCATTTT.